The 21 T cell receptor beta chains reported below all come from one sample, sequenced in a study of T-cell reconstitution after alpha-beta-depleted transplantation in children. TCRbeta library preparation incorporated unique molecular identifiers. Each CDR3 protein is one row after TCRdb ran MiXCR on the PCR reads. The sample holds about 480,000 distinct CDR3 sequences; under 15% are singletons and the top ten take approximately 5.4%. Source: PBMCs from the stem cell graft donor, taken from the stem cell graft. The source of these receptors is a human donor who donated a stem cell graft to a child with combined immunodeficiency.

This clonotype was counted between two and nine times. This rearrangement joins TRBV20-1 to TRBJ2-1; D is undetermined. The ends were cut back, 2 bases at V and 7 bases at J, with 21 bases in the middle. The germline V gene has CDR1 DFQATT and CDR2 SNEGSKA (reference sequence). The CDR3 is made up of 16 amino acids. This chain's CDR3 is CSARSQLSPLGNEQFF. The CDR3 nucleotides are TGCAGTGCTAGATCTCAGCTCAGCCCCTTGGGGAATGAGCAGTTCTTC.

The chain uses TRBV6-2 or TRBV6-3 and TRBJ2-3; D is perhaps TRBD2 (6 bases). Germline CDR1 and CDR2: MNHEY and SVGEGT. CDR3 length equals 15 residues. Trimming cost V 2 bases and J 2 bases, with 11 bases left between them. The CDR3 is CASSYEGGITDTQYF. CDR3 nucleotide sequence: TGTGCCAGCAGTTACGAGGGAGGTATCACAGATACGCAGTATTTT.

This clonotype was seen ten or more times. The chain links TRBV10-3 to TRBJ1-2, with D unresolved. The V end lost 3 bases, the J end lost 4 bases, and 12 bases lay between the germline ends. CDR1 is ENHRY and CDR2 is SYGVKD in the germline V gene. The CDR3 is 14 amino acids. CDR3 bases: TGTGCCATCAGTGACGAGAGTCTTGGCTATGGCTACACCTTC. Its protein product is CAISDESLGYGYTF.

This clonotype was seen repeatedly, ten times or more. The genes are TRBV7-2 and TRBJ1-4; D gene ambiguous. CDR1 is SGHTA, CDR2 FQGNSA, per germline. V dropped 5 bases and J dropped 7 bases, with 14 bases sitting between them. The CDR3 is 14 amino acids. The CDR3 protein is CASSEAGSGEKLFF. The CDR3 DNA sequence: TGTGCCAGCAGCGAGGCGGGAAGCGGTGAAAAACTGTTTTTT.

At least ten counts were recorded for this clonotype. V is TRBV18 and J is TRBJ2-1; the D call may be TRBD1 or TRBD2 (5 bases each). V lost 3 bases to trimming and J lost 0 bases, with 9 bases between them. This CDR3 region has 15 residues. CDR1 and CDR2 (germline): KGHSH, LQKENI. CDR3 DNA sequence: TGTGCCAGCTCACCGTGGGGGAGCTCCTACAATGAGCAGTTCTTC. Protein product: CASSPWGSSYNEQFF.

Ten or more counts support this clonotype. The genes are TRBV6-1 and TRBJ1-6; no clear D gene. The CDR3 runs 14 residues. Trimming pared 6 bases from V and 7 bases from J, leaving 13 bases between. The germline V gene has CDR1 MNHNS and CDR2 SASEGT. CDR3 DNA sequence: TGTGCCAGCAGCCCGGACGGAGAAAATTCACCCCTCCACTTT. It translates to CASSPDGENSPLHF.

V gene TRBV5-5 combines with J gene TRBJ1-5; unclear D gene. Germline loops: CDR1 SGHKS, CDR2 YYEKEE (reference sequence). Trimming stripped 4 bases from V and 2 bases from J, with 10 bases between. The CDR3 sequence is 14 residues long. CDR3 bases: TGTGCCAGCAGCCGGGCCTGGGGCAATCAGCCCCAGCATTTT. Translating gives CASSRAWGNQPQHF.

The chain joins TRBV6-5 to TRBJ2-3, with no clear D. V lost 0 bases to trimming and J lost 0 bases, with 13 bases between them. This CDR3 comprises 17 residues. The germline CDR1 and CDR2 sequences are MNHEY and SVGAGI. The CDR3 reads CASSYSTPASSTDTQYF. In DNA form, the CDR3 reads TGTGCCAGCAGTTACTCGACCCCTGCATCTAGCACAGATACGCAGTATTTT.

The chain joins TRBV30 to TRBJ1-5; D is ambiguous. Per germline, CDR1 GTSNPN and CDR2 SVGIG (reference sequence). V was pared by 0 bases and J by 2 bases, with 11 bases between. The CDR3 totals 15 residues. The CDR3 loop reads CAWSVGPGGNQPQHF. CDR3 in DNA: TGTGCCTGGAGTGTGGGCCCCGGCGGCAATCAGCCCCAGCATTTT.

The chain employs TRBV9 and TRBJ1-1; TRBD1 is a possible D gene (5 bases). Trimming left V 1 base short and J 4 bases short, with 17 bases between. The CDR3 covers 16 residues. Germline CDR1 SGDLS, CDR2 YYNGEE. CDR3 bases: TGTGCCAGCAGCGTAATAGGGCAGGGATCGAGCACTGAAGCTTTCTTT. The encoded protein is CASSVIGQGSSTEAFF.

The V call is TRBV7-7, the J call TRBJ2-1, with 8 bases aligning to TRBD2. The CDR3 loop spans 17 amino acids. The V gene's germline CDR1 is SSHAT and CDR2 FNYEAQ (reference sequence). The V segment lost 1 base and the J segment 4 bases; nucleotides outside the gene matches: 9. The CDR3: CASSLDSSGPQYNEQFF. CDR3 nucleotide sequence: TGTGCCAGCAGCTTAGATTCTAGCGGGCCACAATACAATGAGCAGTTCTTC.

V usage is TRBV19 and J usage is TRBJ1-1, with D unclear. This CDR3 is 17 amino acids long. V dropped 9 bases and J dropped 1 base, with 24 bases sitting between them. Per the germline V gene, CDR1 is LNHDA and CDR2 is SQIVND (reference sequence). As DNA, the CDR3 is TGTGCCAGCCTTGGGTGGCCAAGGGAAGTGAAGAACACTGAAGCTTTCTTT. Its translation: CASLGWPREVKNTEAFF.

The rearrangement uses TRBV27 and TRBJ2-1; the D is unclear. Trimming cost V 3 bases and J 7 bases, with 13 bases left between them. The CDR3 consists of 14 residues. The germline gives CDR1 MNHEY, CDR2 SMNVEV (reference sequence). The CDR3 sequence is CASSFASPRNEQFF. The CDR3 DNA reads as TGTGCCAGCAGTTTCGCGTCCCCCCGGAATGAGCAGTTCTTC.

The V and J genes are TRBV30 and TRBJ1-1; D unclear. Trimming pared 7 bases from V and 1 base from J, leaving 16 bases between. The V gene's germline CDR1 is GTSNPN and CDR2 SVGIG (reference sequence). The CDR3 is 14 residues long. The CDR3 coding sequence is TGTGCCTCTTCTCTCTCCGGGAAGAACACTGAAGCTTTCTTT. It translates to CASSLSGKNTEAFF.

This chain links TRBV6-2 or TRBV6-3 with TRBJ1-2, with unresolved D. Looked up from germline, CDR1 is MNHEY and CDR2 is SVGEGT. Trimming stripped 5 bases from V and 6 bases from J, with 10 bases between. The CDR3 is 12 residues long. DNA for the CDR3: TGTGCCAGCAGTGACCCACCCCATGGCTACACCTTC. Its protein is CASSDPPHGYTF.

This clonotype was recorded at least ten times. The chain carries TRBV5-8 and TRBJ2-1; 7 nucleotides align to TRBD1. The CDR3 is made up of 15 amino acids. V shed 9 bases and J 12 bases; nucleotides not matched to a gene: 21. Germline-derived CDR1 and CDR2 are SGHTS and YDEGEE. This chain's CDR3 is CATARGETGFWGQFF. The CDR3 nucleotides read TGTGCCACCGCCCGGGGTGAGACAGGGTTTTGGGGGCAGTTCTTC.

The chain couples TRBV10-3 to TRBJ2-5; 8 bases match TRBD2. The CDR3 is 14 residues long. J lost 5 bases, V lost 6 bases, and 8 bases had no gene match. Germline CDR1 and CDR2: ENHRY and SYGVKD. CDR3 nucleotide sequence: TGTGCCATCAGAACTAGCGGCCCCGGGGAGACCCAGTACTTC. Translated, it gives CAIRTSGPGETQYF.

The CDR3 bases are TGTGCCAGCAGTGAAGCGCTTCGGGGACAGGAGAAGGATACGCAGTATTTT. It translates to CASSEALRGQEKDTQYF. The V and J genes are TRBV2 and TRBJ2-3; 8 nucleotides align to TRBD1. CDR1 and CDR2 from the germline V gene are SNHLY and FYNNEI. The trim removed 0 bases at V and 6 bases at J, leaving 11 bases unmatched. This CDR3 is built from 17 residues.

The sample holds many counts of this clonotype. The CDR3 sequence is CATGSKFSYNEQFF. Here the CDR3 DNA reads TGTGCCACCGGCAGCAAATTCTCCTACAATGAGCAGTTCTTC. The chain links TRBV24-1 to TRBJ2-1, with D unclear. The CDR3 covers 14 residues. Germline V CDR1 and CDR2: KGHDR, SFDVKD. V dropped 9 bases and J dropped 0 bases, with 11 bases sitting between them.

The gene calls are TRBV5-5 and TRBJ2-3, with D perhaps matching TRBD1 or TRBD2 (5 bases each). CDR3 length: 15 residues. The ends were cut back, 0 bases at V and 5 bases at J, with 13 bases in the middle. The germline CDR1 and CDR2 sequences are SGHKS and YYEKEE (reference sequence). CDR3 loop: CASSLERGIEDTQYF. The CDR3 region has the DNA TGTGCCAGCAGCTTGGAGAGGGGTATCGAAGATACGCAGTATTTT.

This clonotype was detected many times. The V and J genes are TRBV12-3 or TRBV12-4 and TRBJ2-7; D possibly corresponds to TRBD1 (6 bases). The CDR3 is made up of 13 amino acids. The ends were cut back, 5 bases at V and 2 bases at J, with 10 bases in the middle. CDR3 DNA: TGTGCCAGCAGTCACAGGGAAGCCTACGAGCAGTACTTC. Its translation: CASSHREAYEQYF.